The clone carrying this T cell receptor (beta chain) showed up many times. This specimen comes from a study of CD8 T cells in ankylosing spondylitis. Quantitative 5'-RACE with molecular barcodes generated TCR beta libraries. TCRdb independently ran MiXCR on the 5' RACE reads; one entry per CDR3 protein. Counted here are about 160,000 distinct CDR3 sequences, approximately 16% occurring once; the ten biggest clones make up over 7%. This TCR derives from a male donor with ankylosing spondylitis or in good health (not recorded which). The sequencing sample was made of blood, either unsorted or a sorted T cell fraction (not recorded which).

DNA for the CDR3: TGCAGCGCGGGGTTGAGAGCTAACACTGAAGCTTTCTTT. Its translation is CSAGLRANTEAFF. This sequence joins TRBV29-1 and TRBJ1-1; D gene unclear. Trimming shortened V by 7 bases and J by 2 bases, and 14 bases separated the two germline ends. There are 13 residues in the CDR3. Germline CDR1 and CDR2: SQVTM and ANQGSEA.